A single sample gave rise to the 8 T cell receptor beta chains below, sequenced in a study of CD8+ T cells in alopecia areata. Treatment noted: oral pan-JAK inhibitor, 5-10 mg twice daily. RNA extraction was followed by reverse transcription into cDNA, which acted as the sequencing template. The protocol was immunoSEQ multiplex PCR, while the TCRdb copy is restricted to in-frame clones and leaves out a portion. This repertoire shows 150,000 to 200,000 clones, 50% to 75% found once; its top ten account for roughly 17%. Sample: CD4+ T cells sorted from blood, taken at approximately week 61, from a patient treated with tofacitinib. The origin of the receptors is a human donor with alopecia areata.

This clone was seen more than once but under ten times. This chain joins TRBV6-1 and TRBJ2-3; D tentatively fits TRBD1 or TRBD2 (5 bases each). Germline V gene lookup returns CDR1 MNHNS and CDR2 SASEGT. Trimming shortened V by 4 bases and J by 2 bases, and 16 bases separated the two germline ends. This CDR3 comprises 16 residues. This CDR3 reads CASSGILGRNTDTQYF. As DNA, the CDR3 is TGTGCCAGCAGTGGGATTTTGGGACGGAACACAGATACGCAGTATTTT.

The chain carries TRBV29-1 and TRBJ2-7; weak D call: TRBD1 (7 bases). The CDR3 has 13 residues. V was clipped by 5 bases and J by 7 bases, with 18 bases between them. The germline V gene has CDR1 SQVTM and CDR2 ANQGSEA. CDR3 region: CSVMQGGPTEQYF. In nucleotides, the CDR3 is TGCAGCGTTATGCAGGGGGGCCCTACGGAGCAGTACTTC.

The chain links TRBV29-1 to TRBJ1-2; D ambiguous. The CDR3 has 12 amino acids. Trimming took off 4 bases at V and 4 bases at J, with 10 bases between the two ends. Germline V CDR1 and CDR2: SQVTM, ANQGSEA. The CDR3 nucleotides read TGCAGCGTTGGCGCGGCAGGCTATGGCTACACCTTC. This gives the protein CSVGAAGYGYTF.

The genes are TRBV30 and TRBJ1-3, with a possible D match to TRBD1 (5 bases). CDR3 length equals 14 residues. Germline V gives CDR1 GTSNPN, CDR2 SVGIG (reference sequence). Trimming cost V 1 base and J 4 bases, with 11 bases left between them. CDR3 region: CAWSGGHLGNTIYF. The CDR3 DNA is TGTGCCTGGAGTGGAGGACATTTAGGAAACACCATATATTTT.

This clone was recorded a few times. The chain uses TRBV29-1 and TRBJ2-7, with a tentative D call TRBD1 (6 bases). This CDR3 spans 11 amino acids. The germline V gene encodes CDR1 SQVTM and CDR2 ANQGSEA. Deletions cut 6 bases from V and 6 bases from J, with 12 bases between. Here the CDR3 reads CSVTTGSEQYF. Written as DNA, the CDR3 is TGCAGCGTAACTACAGGGAGCGAGCAGTACTTC.

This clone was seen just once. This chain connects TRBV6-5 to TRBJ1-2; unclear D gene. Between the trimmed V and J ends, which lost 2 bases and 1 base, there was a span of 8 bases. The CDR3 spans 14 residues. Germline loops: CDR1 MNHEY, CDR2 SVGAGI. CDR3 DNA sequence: TGTGCCAGCAGTTACGATGTGGATAACTATGGCTACACCTTC. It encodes CASSYDVDNYGYTF.

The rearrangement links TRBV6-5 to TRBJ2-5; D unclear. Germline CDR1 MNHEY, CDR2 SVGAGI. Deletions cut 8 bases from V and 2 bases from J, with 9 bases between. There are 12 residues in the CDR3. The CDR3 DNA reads TGTGCCAGCCAGCGAGGTCAAGAGACCCAGTACTTC. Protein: CASQRGQETQYF.

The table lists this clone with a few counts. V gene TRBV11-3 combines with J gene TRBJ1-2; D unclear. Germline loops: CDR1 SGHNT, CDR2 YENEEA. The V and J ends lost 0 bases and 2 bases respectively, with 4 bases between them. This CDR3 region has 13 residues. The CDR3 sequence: CASSLDDNYGYTF. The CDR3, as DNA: TGTGCCAGCAGCTTAGATGACAACTATGGCTACACCTTC. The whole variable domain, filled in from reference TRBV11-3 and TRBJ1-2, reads EAGVVQSPRYKIIEKKQPVAFWCNPISGHNTLYWYLQNLGQGPELLIRYENEEAVDDSQLPKDRFSAERLKGVDSTLKIQPAELGDSAVYLCASSLDDNYGYTFGSGTRLTVV.